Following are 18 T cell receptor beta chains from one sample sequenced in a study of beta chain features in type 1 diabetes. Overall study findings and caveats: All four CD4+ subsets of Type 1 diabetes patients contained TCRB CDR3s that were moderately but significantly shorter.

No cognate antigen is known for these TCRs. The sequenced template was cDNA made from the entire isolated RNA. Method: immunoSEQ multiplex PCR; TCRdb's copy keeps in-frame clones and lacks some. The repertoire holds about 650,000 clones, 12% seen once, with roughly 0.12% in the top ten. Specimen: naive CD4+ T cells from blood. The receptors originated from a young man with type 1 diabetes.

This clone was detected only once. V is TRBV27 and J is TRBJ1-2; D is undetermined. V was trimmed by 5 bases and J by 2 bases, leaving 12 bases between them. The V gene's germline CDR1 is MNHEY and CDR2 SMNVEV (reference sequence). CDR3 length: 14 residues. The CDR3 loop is CASSLDGGNYGYTF. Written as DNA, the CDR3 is TGTGCCAGCAGTCTGGACGGCGGGAACTATGGCTACACCTTC.

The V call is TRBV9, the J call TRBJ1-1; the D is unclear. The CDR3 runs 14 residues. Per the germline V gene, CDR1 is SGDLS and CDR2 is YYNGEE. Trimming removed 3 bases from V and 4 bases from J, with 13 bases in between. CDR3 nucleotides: TGTGCCAGCAGCGCAAACCCAGGAACCACTGAAGCTTTCTTT. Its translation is CASSANPGTTEAFF. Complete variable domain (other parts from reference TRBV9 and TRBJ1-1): DSGVTQTPKHLITATGQRVTLRCSPRSGDLSVYWYQQSLDQGLQFLIQYYNGEERAKGNILERFSAQQFPDLHSELNLSSLELGDSALYFCASSANPGTTEAFFGQGTRLTVV.

DNA for the CDR3: TGCAGCGTTGAACGGGGGATTGGCACAGATACGCAGTATTTT. Protein product: CSVERGIGTDTQYF. V gene TRBV29-1 combines with J gene TRBJ2-3; D perhaps matches TRBD2 (6 bases). Trimming removed 2 bases at V and 1 base at J, with 10 bases between. This CDR3 spans 14 amino acids. The V gene's germline CDR1 is SQVTM and CDR2 ANQGSEA.

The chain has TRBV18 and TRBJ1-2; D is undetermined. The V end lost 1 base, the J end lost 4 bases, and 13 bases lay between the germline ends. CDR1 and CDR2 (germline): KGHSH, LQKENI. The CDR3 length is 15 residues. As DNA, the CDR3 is TGTGCCAGCTCACCACGCGAGGAGGTTACCTATGGCTACACCTTC. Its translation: CASSPREEVTYGYTF.

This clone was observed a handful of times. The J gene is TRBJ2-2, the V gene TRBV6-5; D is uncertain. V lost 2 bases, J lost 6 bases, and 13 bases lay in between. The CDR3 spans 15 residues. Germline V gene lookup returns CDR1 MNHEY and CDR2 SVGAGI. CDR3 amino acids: CASSYKTGHPGELFF. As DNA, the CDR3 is TGTGCCAGCAGTTACAAGACCGGCCACCCCGGGGAGCTGTTTTTT.

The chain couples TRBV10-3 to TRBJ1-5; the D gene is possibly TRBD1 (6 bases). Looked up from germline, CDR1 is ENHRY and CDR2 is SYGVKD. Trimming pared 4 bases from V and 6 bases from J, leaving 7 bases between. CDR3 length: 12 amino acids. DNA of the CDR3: TGTGCCATCAGTGTACAGGGTCAGCCCCAGCATTTT. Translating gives CAISVQGQPQHF.

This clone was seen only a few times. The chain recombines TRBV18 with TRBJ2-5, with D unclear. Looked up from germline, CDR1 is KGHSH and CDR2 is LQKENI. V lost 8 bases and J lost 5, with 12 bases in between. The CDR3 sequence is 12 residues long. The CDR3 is CASGSRSETQYF. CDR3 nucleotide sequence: TGTGCCAGCGGATCCCGATCTGAGACCCAGTACTTC.

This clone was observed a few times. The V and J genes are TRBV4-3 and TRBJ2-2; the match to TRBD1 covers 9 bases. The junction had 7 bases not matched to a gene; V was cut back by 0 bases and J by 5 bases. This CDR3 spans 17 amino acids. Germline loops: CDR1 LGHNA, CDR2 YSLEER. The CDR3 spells CASSQDLGTGPTGELFF. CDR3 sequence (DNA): TGCGCCAGCAGCCAAGATCTTGGGACAGGGCCGACCGGGGAGCTGTTTTTT.

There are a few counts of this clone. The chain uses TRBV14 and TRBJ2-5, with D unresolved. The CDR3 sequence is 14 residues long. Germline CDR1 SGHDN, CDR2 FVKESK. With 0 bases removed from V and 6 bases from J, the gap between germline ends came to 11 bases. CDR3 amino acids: CASSQEKSTQTQYF. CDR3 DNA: TGTGCCAGCAGCCAAGAAAAGTCCACACAGACCCAGTACTTC. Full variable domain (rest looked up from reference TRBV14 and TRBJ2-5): EAGVTQFPSHSVIEKGQTVTLRCDPISGHDNLYWYRRVMGKEIKFLLHFVKESKQDESGMPNNRFLAERTGGTYSTLKVQPAELEDSGVYFCASSQEKSTQTQYFGPGTRLLVL.

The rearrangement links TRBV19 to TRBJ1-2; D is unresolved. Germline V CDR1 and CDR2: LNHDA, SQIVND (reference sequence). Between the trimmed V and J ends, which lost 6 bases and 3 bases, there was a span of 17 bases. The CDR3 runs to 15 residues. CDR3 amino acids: CASRRANEDHYGYTF. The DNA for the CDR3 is TGTGCCAGTAGACGGGCCAACGAGGATCACTATGGCTACACCTTC.

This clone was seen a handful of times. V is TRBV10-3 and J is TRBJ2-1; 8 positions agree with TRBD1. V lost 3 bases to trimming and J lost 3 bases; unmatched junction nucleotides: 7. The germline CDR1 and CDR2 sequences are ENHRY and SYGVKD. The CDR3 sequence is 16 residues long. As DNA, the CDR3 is TGTGCCATCAGTGAACGGCCGGGACAGGTCTACAATGAGCAGTTCTTC. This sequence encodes CAISERPGQVYNEQFF.

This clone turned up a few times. The CDR3 reads CASKQGTIYEQYF. The CDR3 nucleotides are TGTGCCAGCAAGCAGGGTACAATATACGAGCAGTACTTC. The chain links TRBV2 to TRBJ2-7, with a possible D match to TRBD1 (5 bases). Germline CDR1 reads SNHLY; CDR2 reads FYNNEI. The CDR3 is made up of 13 amino acids. V gave up 7 bases and J gave up 4 bases, with 14 bases separating them. The full variable domain, in which reference TRBV2 and TRBJ2-7 provide the parts outside the CDR3, is EPEVTQTPSHQVTQMGQEVILRCVPISNHLYFYWYRQILGQKVEFLVSFYNNEISEKSEIFDDQFSVERPDGSNFTLKIRSTKLEDSAMYFCASKQGTIYEQYFGPGTRLTVT.

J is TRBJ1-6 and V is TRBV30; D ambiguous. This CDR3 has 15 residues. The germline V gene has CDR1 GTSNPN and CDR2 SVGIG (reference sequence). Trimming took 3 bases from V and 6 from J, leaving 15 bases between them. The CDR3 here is CAWREVPWGNSPLHF. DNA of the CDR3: TGTGCCTGGAGGGAGGTTCCCTGGGGTAATTCACCCCTCCACTTT.

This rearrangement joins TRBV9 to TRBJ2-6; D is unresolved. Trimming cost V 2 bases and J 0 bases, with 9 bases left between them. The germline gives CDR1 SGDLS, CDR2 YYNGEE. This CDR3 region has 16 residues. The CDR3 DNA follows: TGTGCCAGCAGCGTTATGGGTCGCTCTGGGGCCAACGTCCTGACTTTC. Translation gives CASSVMGRSGANVLTF.

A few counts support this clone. The CDR3 is CSSSLSSGYTF. CDR3 sequence (DNA): TGCAGTTCGTCCCTAAGCTCTGGCTACACCTTC. The gene calls are TRBV20-1 and TRBJ1-2; D ambiguous. Trimming shortened V by 8 bases and J by 7 bases, and 14 bases separated the two germline ends. Germline CDR1 DFQATT, CDR2 SNEGSKA (reference sequence). CDR3 length: 11 amino acids.

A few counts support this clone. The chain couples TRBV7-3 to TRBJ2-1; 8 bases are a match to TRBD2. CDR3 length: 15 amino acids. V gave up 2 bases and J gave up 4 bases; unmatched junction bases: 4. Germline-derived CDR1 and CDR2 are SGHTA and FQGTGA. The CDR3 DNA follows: TGTGCCAGCAGCTTAGGCGGGGGGCCTTACAATGAGCAGTTCTTC. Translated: CASSLGGGPYNEQFF.

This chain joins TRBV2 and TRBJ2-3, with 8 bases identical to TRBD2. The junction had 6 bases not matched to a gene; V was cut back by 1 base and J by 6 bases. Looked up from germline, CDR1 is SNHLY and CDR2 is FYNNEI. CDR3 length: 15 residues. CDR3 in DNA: TGTGCCAGCAGTGAAGGTCGGGGGGGCCCTGATACGCAGTATTTT. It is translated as CASSEGRGGPDTQYF.

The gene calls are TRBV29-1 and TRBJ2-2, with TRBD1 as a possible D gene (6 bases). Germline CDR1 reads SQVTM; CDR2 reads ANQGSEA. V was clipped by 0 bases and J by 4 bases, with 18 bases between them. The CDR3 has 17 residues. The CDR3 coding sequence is TGCAGCGTTGAAGATAGGCTGGGGGCATGGGGCACCGGGGAGCTGTTTTTT. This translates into CSVEDRLGAWGTGELFF.